This T cell receptor (beta chain) emerged from a study of T cell responses to AZD1222 COVID-19 vaccine. Findings and limits, study-wide: Spike-specific TCR breadth and depth grew following two AZD1222 doses. Baseline serostatus was positive in only a handful of AZD1222 recipients.

To note about this clone: The antigen is undetermined.

The CDR3 is 13 amino acids. The germline V and J ends were trimmed by 2 bases and 7 bases, with 12 bases remaining between them. Germline loops: CDR1 SGHRS, CDR2 YFSETQ. Clones were read by immunoSEQ multiplex PCR, and TCRdb kept only the in-frame ones, dropping some. The sample contains about 200,000 clones, roughly 92% of which appear only once. The chain couples TRBV5-1 to TRBJ1-1; D may be TRBD1 (5 bases). This specimen consisted of peripheral blood, obtained 28 days after the second dose of the MenACWY control vaccine. The source is an adult who received the MenACWY meningococcal vaccine as a control. This CDR3 reads CASSFRGEGEAFF. For the CDR3, the DNA is TGCGCCAGCAGCTTTCGAGGGGAGGGTGAAGCTTTCTTT. Full variable domain (missing parts from reference TRBV5-1 and TRBJ1-1): KAGVTQTPRYLIKTRGQQVTLSCSPISGHRSVSWYQQTPGQGLQFLFEYFSETQRNKGNFPGRFSGRQFSNSRSEMNVSTLELGDSALYLCASSFRGEGEAFFGQGTRLTVV.